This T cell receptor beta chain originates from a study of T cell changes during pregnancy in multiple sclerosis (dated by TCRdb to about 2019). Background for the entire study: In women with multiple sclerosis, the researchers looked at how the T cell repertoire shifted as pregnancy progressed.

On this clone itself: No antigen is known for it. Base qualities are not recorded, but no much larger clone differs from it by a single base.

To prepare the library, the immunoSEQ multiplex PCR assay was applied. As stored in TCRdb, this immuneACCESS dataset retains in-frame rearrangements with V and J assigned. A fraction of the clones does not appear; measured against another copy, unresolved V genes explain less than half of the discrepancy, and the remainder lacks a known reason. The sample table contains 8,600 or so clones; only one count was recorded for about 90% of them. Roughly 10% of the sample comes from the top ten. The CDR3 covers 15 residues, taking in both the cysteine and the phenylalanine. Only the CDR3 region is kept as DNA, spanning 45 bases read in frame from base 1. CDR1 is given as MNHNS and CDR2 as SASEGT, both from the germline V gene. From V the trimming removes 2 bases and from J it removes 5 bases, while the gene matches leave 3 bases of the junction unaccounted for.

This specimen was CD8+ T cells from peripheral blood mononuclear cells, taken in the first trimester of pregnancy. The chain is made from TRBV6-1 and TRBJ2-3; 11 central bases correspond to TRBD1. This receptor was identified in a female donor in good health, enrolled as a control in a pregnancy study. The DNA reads TGTGCCAGCAGTGAAAGGACAGGGGGCATAGATACGCAGTATTTT. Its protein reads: CASSERTGGIDTQYF.